This T cell receptor (beta chain) was recorded in a study of T cells expressing NK-cell markers. The CDR3 is 15 amino acids. Per germline, CDR1 SGHRS and CDR2 YFSETQ. TCRdb reprocessed the 5' RACE reads; each CDR3 protein has one entry and no DNA is given. Its table records 500,000 to 700,000 distinct CDR3 sequences. This TCR was recovered from a man between 18 and 29 years old in good health. The chain has TRBV5-1 and TRBJ2-4; TCRdb lists TRBD1, though no DNA is available to test this call. The sequenced material came from blood T cells: a sorted CD56 or NKG2C T cell subset, CD4+ or CD8+ T cells, or bulk PBMC T cells (not recorded which). The CDR3 sequence: CASSLGSGAENIQYF.